This T cell receptor (beta chain) was recovered during a study of early T cells in non-severe SARS-CoV-2 infection. Trimming cost V 0 bases and J 2 bases, with 8 bases left between them. This CDR3 contains 14 residues. Germline CDR1 LGHNA, CDR2 YNFKEQ. Ten or more counts support this clonotype. Its target is not known. Study results and caveats: VDJdb-based annotation leaned toward anti-spike CD8 responses and missed private and CD4 specificities.

Molecules of cDNA were individually given unique molecular identifiers that were attached to them. Each CDR3 protein gets one entry after TCRdb re-called the 5' RACE reads with MiXCR. Here the sample spans about 36,000 distinct CDR3 sequences, 9.9% being singletons. V is TRBV4-2 and J is TRBJ2-7, with D uncertain. This TCR came from an adult who was a healthcare worker with PCR-confirmed SARS-CoV-2 infection or an uninfected control (not recorded which). Source material: whole blood. This CDR3 is CASSQENGPYEQYF. The CDR3 region has the DNA TGTGCCAGCAGCCAAGAAAATGGCCCCTACGAGCAGTACTTC.